These 8 T cell receptor beta chains share one sample of origin, sequenced in a study of beta chain features in type 1 diabetes. Overall study results and limits: When Type 1 diabetes patients were examined, their TCRB CDR3s proved moderately but significantly shorter in all four CD4+ subsets.

Expressed TCRB transcripts got sequenced, as all isolated RNA was reverse transcribed. Only in-frame clones appear in the TCRdb table, and some are missing; sequencing was by immunoSEQ multiplex PCR. The sample carries roughly 290,000 clones, about 15% recorded once. Their antigen targets remain unknown. The source material was naive CD4+ T cells from blood. These receptors were collected from a man younger than 35 with type 1 diabetes.

This clone was picked up a small number of times. This rearrangement joins TRBV4-2 to TRBJ1-2; 7 bases line up with TRBD1. Trimming took 2 bases from V and 2 from J; bases not matched to a gene: 2. Germline V gene sequence: CDR1 LGHNA, CDR2 YNFKEQ. The CDR3 has 14 amino acids. The CDR3, as DNA: TGTGCCAGCAGCCAAACGACAGGGAACTATGGCTACACCTTC. As protein: CASSQTTGNYGYTF.

This clone was counted between two and nine times. CDR3 loop: CASNPAGRRGDEQFF. The DNA for the CDR3 is TGTGCCAGCAACCCTGCGGGACGGCGGGGCGATGAGCAGTTCTTC. The chain uses TRBV5-6 and TRBJ2-1, with D possibly being TRBD2 (6 bases). V lost 6 bases and J 8 bases, leaving 21 bases between the germline ends. Germline V CDR1 and CDR2: SGHDT, YYEEEE. The CDR3 totals 15 residues.

This clone has just a few counts. The genes are TRBV12-5 and TRBJ2-2, with 11 bases fitting TRBD2. Per germline, CDR1 LGHNT and CDR2 FRNRAP. V lost 5 bases to trimming and J lost 4 bases; unmatched junction nucleotides: 6. The CDR3 sequence is 16 residues long. The CDR3 loop reads CASGPGTSGGTGELFF. The DNA for the CDR3 is TGTGCTAGTGGTCCTGGCACTAGCGGGGGCACCGGGGAGCTGTTTTTT.

This clone was seen a handful of times. The chain is built from TRBV4-3 and TRBJ2-2, with D possibly TRBD2 on 6 matching bases. Germline CDR1 LGHNA, CDR2 YSLEER. The CDR3 runs to 13 residues. The V end lost 0 bases, the J end lost 7 bases, and 6 bases lay between the germline ends. CDR3 coding DNA: TGCGCCAGCAGCCAAGAGGGGGGCGGGGAGCTGTTTTTT. Protein: CASSQEGGGELFF.

The chain recombines TRBV30 with TRBJ2-5; 10 bases align to TRBD2. This CDR3 comprises 15 residues. V lost 3 bases to trimming and J lost 11 bases; unmatched junction nucleotides: 15. Germline-derived CDR1 and CDR2 are GTSNPN and SVGIG (reference sequence). The CDR3 region has the DNA TGTGCCTGGAGGGAAACCAGGGGACTAGCGAGGGAGCAGTACTTC. It translates to CAWRETRGLAREQYF.

This clone has a handful of counts. CDR3 sequence (DNA): TGTGCCAGCAGCCCGAACCTAGTCGGTGAGCAGTTCTTC. Its translation is CASSPNLVGEQFF. The genes are TRBV14 and TRBJ2-1; D call uncertain. CDR1 and CDR2 from the germline V gene are SGHDN and FVKESK. V dropped 4 bases and J dropped 9 bases, with 13 bases sitting between them. The CDR3 consists of 13 residues. The full variable domain, in which reference TRBV14 and TRBJ2-1 provide the parts outside the CDR3, is EAGVTQFPSHSVIEKGQTVTLRCDPISGHDNLYWYRRVMGKEIKFLLHFVKESKQDESGMPNNRFLAERTGGTYSTLKVQPAELEDSGVYFCASSPNLVGEQFFGPGTRLTVL.

This clone turned up a few times. This chain links TRBV18 with TRBJ1-2; the D gene is possibly TRBD1 (6 bases). The CDR3 spans 14 residues. V was cut by 3 bases and J by 2 bases, with 10 bases left in between. Germline V gene lookup returns CDR1 KGHSH and CDR2 LQKENI. The CDR3 here is CASSPVGQNYGYTF. The CDR3 DNA follows: TGTGCCAGCTCACCGGTAGGACAGAACTATGGCTACACCTTC.

The chain links TRBV11-2 to TRBJ2-7; the match to TRBD1 covers 11 bases. Germline CDR1 and CDR2: SGHAT and FQNNGV. This CDR3 is 15 amino acids long. The J segment lost 7 bases and the V segment lost 5 bases, leaving 10 bases of the junction unmatched. CDR3 residues: CASSKRTGGLGEQYF. DNA for the CDR3: TGTGCCAGCAGCAAGCGGACAGGGGGCTTGGGAGAGCAGTACTTC.